This TCR beta chain comes out of a study of cytomegalovirus exposure and HLA in healthy donors. Primers included in the PCR were 60 Vbeta and 13 Jbeta primers. Using immunoSEQ multiplex PCR, the repertoire was profiled, and TCRdb retains in-frame clones only, with some absent. The sample has over 100,000 clones; approximately 80% are singletons. Notes on this clone: Its matching antigen is unknown.

This CDR3 is 14 amino acids long. Per the germline V gene, CDR1 is MNHEY and CDR2 is SMNVEV (reference sequence). Germline trimming cut 8 bases from V and 2 bases from J; bases unmatched to any gene: 6. Study outcomes and limitations: In a later analysis, compared with equally common non-associated chains, HLA-associated beta chains were more expanded. A later analysis reportedly found that, within productive TCRs, an Asian-associated ancestry cluster had fewer N-insertions than the mean observed across the roughly 690 donors.

The sequenced material came from PBMCs. This clonotype originated in a female donor in good health and CMV-seronegative. V and J are TRBV27 and TRBJ1-5; 7 bases map to TRBD1. The CDR3 DNA follows: TGTGCCAGCGGAGTTACAGGGGGCAATCAGCCCCAGCATTTT. Its protein is CASGVTGGNQPQHF.